This entry features one T cell receptor (beta chain) sequence. Assignments of participants to cohorts depended upon their own reported clinical history. Libraries were prepared by immunoSEQ multiplex PCR; TCRdb keeps only in-frame clonotypes and omits some of them. The sample carries roughly 420,000 clones, approximately 88% recorded once. These data belong to a study of blood T cell repertoires in COVID-19. V shed 7 bases, J shed 2 bases, and the junction held 9 bases outside the gene matches. Germline loops: CDR1 SGHKS, CDR2 YYEKEE (reference sequence). CDR3 size: 14 residues. The chain uses TRBV5-5 and TRBJ2-7, with 7 bases lining up with TRBD2. The sample consisted of PBMCs or T cells enriched from blood (not recorded which). The receptor's source is a woman aged 25 to 39 with acute COVID-19. Here the CDR3 reads CASDGTRGAYEQYF. Here the CDR3 DNA reads TGTGCCAGCGACGGGACCCGGGGGGCCTACGAGCAGTACTTC.